This T cell receptor (beta chain) derives from a study of persistence of HIV-infected CD4 T cells. Study at large: Donors were ART-treated; their CMV- and Gag-responding CD4+ T cells were isolated.

About this clone itself: Its specificity is unknown.

An overlapping HIV-1 Gag peptide pool stimulated these cells at 0.85 to 1 ug/peptide/mL. CD40L-negative CD69-negative CD45RO-high memory CD4+ T cells were sorted as populations depleted of antigen-responding cells. Sequencing used immunoSEQ version 4 in survey mode. Assay used: immunoSEQ multiplex PCR; TCRdb lists only in-frame clones, some missing. The sample gives roughly 64,000 clones, 65% to 75% of which show up once; approximately 1.7% is in the top ten. This CDR3 has 13 residues. CDR1 and CDR2 (germline): SGDLS, YYNGEE. Trimming took off 2 bases at V and 1 base at J, with 6 bases between the two ends.

The clonotype was recovered from an adult man with HIV who was CMV-seropositive. This chain links TRBV9 with TRBJ1-1, with D unclear. The input for sequencing was CD4+ T cells sorted from PBMCs after approximately 20-hour stimulation, taken from a patient who received antiretroviral therapy. Written as DNA, the CDR3 is TGTGCCAGCAGCGTTGGCCCGAACACTGAAGCTTTCTTT. Residues: CASSVGPNTEAFF.